The 32 T cell receptor beta chains below were found in one sample sequenced in a study of T cell responses to AZD1222 COVID-19 vaccine. TCRdb keeps only in-frame clones here, not all; method: immunoSEQ multiplex PCR. This sample has roughly 80,000 clones; roughly 90% occur once, and the top ten carry more than 4%. The material was peripheral blood, obtained on day 0 of AZD1222 vaccination. Source of these receptors: an adult in good health.

The chain links TRBV5-6 to TRBJ2-7; 7 bases match TRBD1. The J segment lost 3 bases and the V segment lost 1 base, leaving 4 bases of the junction unmatched. Germline CDR1 and CDR2: SGHDT and YYEEEE. The CDR3 consists of 14 residues. The CDR3 bases are TGTGCCAGCAGCTTGTTGACAGGGCTCTACGAGCAGTACTTC. It yields the protein CASSLLTGLYEQYF.

The rearrangement joins TRBV5-1 to TRBJ1-3, with TRBD1 matching 8 bases. Germline CDR1 is SGHRS and CDR2 is YFSETQ. The V segment lost 4 bases and the J segment 0 bases; nucleotides outside the gene matches: 9. The CDR3 runs 17 residues. The CDR3 sequence: CASSPGQGPYSGNTIYF. The CDR3 region has the DNA TGCGCCAGCAGCCCAGGACAGGGACCGTACTCTGGAAACACCATATATTTT.

The chain recombines TRBV7-9 with TRBJ2-1; D uncertain. Trimming stripped 2 bases from V and 5 bases from J, with 4 bases between. Looked up from germline, CDR1 is SEHNR and CDR2 is FQNEAQ (reference sequence). The CDR3 is 12 amino acids. CDR3 amino acids: CASSLQDNEQFF. The DNA of the CDR3 is TGTGCCAGCAGCTTACAGGACAATGAGCAGTTCTTC.

The gene calls are TRBV7-9 and TRBJ1-5; a possible D gene is TRBD1 (5 bases). Germline CDR1 and CDR2: SEHNR and FQNEAQ (reference sequence). V was clipped by 2 bases and J by 7 bases, with 12 bases between them. This CDR3 region has 14 residues. Here the CDR3 DNA reads TGTGCCAGCAGCTTAACGCAGGGAGGGCAGCCCCAGCATTTT. Translated, it gives CASSLTQGGQPQHF.

The J gene is TRBJ1-1, the V gene TRBV16, with a tentative D call TRBD1 (5 bases). Germline V CDR1 and CDR2: KGHSY, FQNENV. Trimming cost V 4 bases and J 4 bases, with 10 bases left between them. The CDR3 loop spans 13 amino acids. The CDR3 region has the DNA TGTGCCAGCAGCCGGGACTGGCGCACTGAAGCTTTCTTT. Its protein product is CASSRDWRTEAFF. The full variable domain, with the rest looked up from reference TRBV16 and TRBJ1-1, is GEEVAQTPKHLVRGEGQKAKLYCAPIKGHSYVFWYQQVLKNEFKFLISFQNENVFDETGMPKERFSAKCLPNSPCSLEIQATKLEDSAVYFCASSRDWRTEAFFGQGTRLTVV.

The V gene is TRBV10-3, the J gene TRBJ2-1; possible D gene TRBD1, 5 bases. The CDR3 has 13 residues. Germline CDR1 ENHRY, CDR2 SYGVKD. V was clipped by 3 bases and J by 6 bases, with 9 bases between them. CDR3 DNA: TGTGCCATCAGTGAAGGGGCAGTCAATGAGCAGTTCTTC. This encodes CAISEGAVNEQFF.

This chain joins TRBV11-3 and TRBJ1-2; maybe TRBD1 (5 bases). The germline V gene encodes CDR1 SGHNT and CDR2 YENEEA. The germline V and J ends were trimmed by 5 bases and 7 bases, with 14 bases remaining between them. CDR3 length: 13 amino acids. CDR3 residues: CASSPGRGIGYTF. The CDR3 coding sequence is TGTGCCAGCAGCCCCGGAAGGGGCATTGGCTACACCTTC.

The chain is built from TRBV5-4 and TRBJ1-1, with D uncertain. The CDR3 is 13 residues long. V lost 1 base and J lost 2, with 6 bases in between. The germline V gene encodes CDR1 SGHNT and CDR2 YYREEE (reference sequence). The CDR3 DNA sequence: TGTGCCAGCAGCTTGCTCACTAACACTGAAGCTTTCTTT. Translated, it gives CASSLLTNTEAFF.

V is TRBV18 and J is TRBJ2-5; D unresolved. The CDR3 totals 14 residues. In germline, CDR1 is KGHSH, CDR2 LQKENI. The V and J ends lost 4 bases and 3 bases respectively, with 12 bases between them. Here the CDR3 reads CASSRRLAEETQYF. The CDR3 bases are TGTGCCAGCTCACGTCGGTTGGCAGAAGAGACCCAGTACTTC.

The genes are TRBV1 and TRBJ2-3. TRBV1 is annotated as a pseudogene. This CDR3 is built from 17 residues. CDR3 region: CTSSQDKRPWGIHTQYF. The CDR3, as DNA: TGCACCAGCAGCCAAGATAAACGCCCATGGGGGATTCATACGCAGTATTTT.

V and J are TRBV9 and TRBJ1-6; D is ambiguous. The CDR3 consists of 18 residues. Germline CDR1 SGDLS, CDR2 YYNGEE. Between the trimmed V and J ends, which lost 1 base and 1 base, there was a span of 15 bases. The CDR3 loop is CASSVNIGETSYNSPLHF. CDR3 nucleotide sequence: TGTGCCAGCAGCGTAAACATCGGGGAGACGTCCTATAATTCACCCCTCCACTTT.

The chain is built from TRBV18 and TRBJ2-7; 8 bases match TRBD1. Germline CDR1 reads KGHSH; CDR2 reads LQKENI. CDR3 length: 14 residues. The J segment lost 0 bases and the V segment lost 6 bases, leaving 4 bases of the junction unmatched. In DNA form, the CDR3 reads TGTGCCAGCTCCCCGGGACAGGTCTCCTACGAGCAGTACTTC. It codes for CASSPGQVSYEQYF.

The chain combines TRBV27 with TRBJ1-5; no clear D. V was cut by 1 base and J by 0 bases, with 7 bases left in between. The V gene's germline CDR1 is MNHEY and CDR2 SMNVEV (reference sequence). This CDR3 contains 15 residues. The CDR3 DNA reads as TGTGCCAGCAGTTTATTTGGTGTTAGCAATCAGCCCCAGCATTTT. This encodes CASSLFGVSNQPQHF.

V and J are TRBV5-1 and TRBJ2-1, with TRBD2 matching 7 bases. The V gene's germline CDR1 is SGHRS and CDR2 YFSETQ. The CDR3 totals 13 residues. The junction had 6 bases not matched to a gene; V was cut back by 6 bases and J by 6 bases. The CDR3 coding sequence is TGCGCCAGCAATCGGGGGGACTCCAATGAGCAGTTCTTC. This codes for CASNRGDSNEQFF.

V and J are TRBV25-1 and TRBJ2-5, with 7 bases lining up with TRBD1. This CDR3 comprises 16 residues. Trimming removed 7 bases from V and 1 base from J; junction bases left unmatched: 12. Germline V gene sequence: CDR1 MGHDK, CDR2 SYGVNS. Written as DNA, the CDR3 is TGTGCCAGCACCCAGATTGGGGACAGATTCCAAGAGACCCAGTACTTC. It codes for CASTQIGDRFQETQYF.

This chain links TRBV6-5 with TRBJ1-5; 12 bases align to TRBD1. The CDR3 contains 14 residues. The germline CDR1 and CDR2 sequences are MNHEY and SVGAGI. V shed 6 bases, J shed 7 bases, and the junction held 4 bases outside the gene matches. CDR3 loop: CASSRDRGHQPQHF. Here the CDR3 DNA reads TGTGCCAGCAGCCGGGACAGGGGGCACCAGCCCCAGCATTTT.

This sequence joins TRBV6-5 and TRBJ1-2; TRBD1 matches 9 bases. CDR3 size: 15 residues. The V gene's germline CDR1 is MNHEY and CDR2 SVGAGI. J lost 5 bases, V lost 7 bases, and 11 bases had no gene match. The CDR3 loop is CASTLIGDRAYGYTF. The CDR3 DNA reads as TGTGCCAGCACTCTGATCGGGGACAGGGCATATGGCTACACCTTC.

The rearrangement joins TRBV7-3 to TRBJ1-1; D unresolved. Trimming removed 0 bases from V and 0 bases from J, with 5 bases in between. This CDR3 is built from 14 residues. Germline V gene sequence: CDR1 SGHTA, CDR2 FQGTGA. The CDR3 sequence: CASSLTRMNTEAFF. CDR3 bases: TGTGCCAGCAGCTTAACACGGATGAACACTGAAGCTTTCTTT.

The chain joins TRBV5-1 to TRBJ1-1, with D tentatively TRBD1 (6 bases). Germline-derived CDR1 and CDR2 are SGHRS and YFSETQ. V was cut by 3 bases and J by 0 bases, with 9 bases left in between. The CDR3 consists of 14 residues. The CDR3 DNA reads TGCGCCAGCAGCTCGGACAGTGTGAACACTGAAGCTTTCTTT. The encoded protein is CASSSDSVNTEAFF.

This clone was recorded a few times. V is TRBV6-5 and J is TRBJ2-3, with D tentatively TRBD2 (6 bases). The CDR3 spans 13 residues. Germline V gene lookup returns CDR1 MNHEY and CDR2 SVGAGI. Trimming took 7 bases from V and 3 from J, leaving 11 bases between them. The CDR3 is CASTTRGTDTQYF. DNA for the CDR3: TGTGCCAGCACCACACGGGGGACAGATACGCAGTATTTT.

The rearrangement uses TRBV7-9 and TRBJ1-6, with 10 bases aligning to TRBD1. Trimming removed 5 bases from V and 12 bases from J; junction bases left unmatched: 10. The CDR3 totals 15 residues. Per the germline V gene, CDR1 is SEHNR and CDR2 is FQNEAQ (reference sequence). The CDR3 DNA reads as TGTGCCAGCAGCCCCTTTTCGGACAGGGGGGAACCCCTCCACTTT. This codes for CASSPFSDRGEPLHF. Full variable domain (rest looked up from reference TRBV7-9 and TRBJ1-6): DTGVSQNPRHKITKRGQNVTFRCDPISEHNRLYWYRQTLGQGPEFLTYFQNEAQLEKSRLLSDRFSAERPKGSFSTLEIQRTEQGDSAMYLCASSPFSDRGEPLHFGNGTRLTVT.

This chain links TRBV6-2 or TRBV6-3 with TRBJ2-5; 10 bases align to TRBD1. This CDR3 contains 15 residues. Germline CDR1 reads MNHEY; CDR2 reads SVGEGT. V was clipped by 2 bases and J by 4 bases; unmatched bases: 4. DNA for the CDR3: TGTGCCAGCAGTTACGGGACAGGGGTGGGAGAGACCCAGTACTTC. Its protein product is CASSYGTGVGETQYF.

The chain is built from TRBV4-1 and TRBJ1-3, with D possibly TRBD1 on 5 matching bases. Trimming pared 0 bases from V and 3 bases from J, leaving 9 bases between. Germline V lookup: CDR1 MGHRA, CDR2 YSYEKL. The CDR3 is 15 residues long. CDR3 sequence (DNA): TGCGCCAGCAGCCAAGATCCCAGGGATGGAAACACCATATATTTT. It is translated as CASSQDPRDGNTIYF.

The genes are TRBV11-3 and TRBJ2-1; 7 bases match TRBD2. Germline CDR1 SGHNT, CDR2 YENEEA. Unmatched junction bases numbered 10, after V lost 5 bases and J lost 6 bases. The CDR3 is 15 amino acids. CDR3 sequence: CASSGFGLDVNEQFF. The CDR3 DNA sequence: TGTGCCAGCAGCGGGTTCGGACTAGATGTCAATGAGCAGTTCTTC.

The chain recombines TRBV5-6 with TRBJ2-3, with D possibly being TRBD2 (6 bases). The CDR3 totals 15 residues. Trimming removed 4 bases from V and 0 bases from J, with 12 bases in between. The V gene's germline CDR1 is SGHDT and CDR2 YYEEEE. CDR3 sequence: CASSNSGVSTDTQYF. CDR3 coding DNA: TGTGCCAGCAGCAATAGCGGAGTTAGCACAGATACGCAGTATTTT. Full variable domain (rest looked up from reference TRBV5-6 and TRBJ2-3): DAGVTQSPTHLIKTRGQQVTLRCSPKSGHDTVSWYQQALGQGPQFIFQYYEEEERQRGNFPDRFSGHQFPNYSSELNVNALLLGDSALYLCASSNSGVSTDTQYFGPGTRLTVL.

The gene calls are TRBV19 and TRBJ1-5; a possible D gene is TRBD1 (5 bases). V lost 4 bases to trimming and J lost 4 bases, with 11 bases between them. The CDR3 runs to 14 residues. CDR1 and CDR2 (germline): LNHDA, SQIVND (reference sequence). CDR3 DNA: TGTGCCAGTAGTACTCGCAGGGAAAATCAGCCCCAGCATTTT. As protein: CASSTRRENQPQHF. Filled out from reference TRBV19 and TRBJ1-5, the complete variable domain reads DGGITQSPKYLFRKEGQNVTLSCEQNLNHDAMYWYRQDPGQGLRLIYYSQIVNDFQKGDIAEGYSVSREKKESFPLTVTSAQKNPTAFYLCASSTRRENQPQHFGDGTRLSIL.

CDR3 amino acids: CASSYHGTADYGYTF. DNA for the CDR3: TGTGCCAGCAGTTACCATGGGACAGCAGACTATGGCTACACCTTC. This sequence joins TRBV6-2 or TRBV6-3 and TRBJ1-2, with 7 bases fitting TRBD1. V dropped 2 bases and J dropped 3; count of bases not matched to a gene: 6. This CDR3 is 15 amino acids long. The germline V gene has CDR1 MNHEY and CDR2 SVGEGT.

The rearrangement uses TRBV6-5 and TRBJ2-5; no clear D gene. The V gene lost 5 bases and the J gene lost 6 bases, with 13 bases spanning the gap. The CDR3 loop spans 13 amino acids. The germline V gene encodes CDR1 MNHEY and CDR2 SVGAGI. The CDR3 nucleotides read TGTGCCAGCAGTCGGAACGGGTGGCAGACCCAGTACTTC. Translation gives CASSRNGWQTQYF.

The gene calls are TRBV6-1 and TRBJ1-1, with D perhaps matching TRBD1 (6 bases). This CDR3 has 18 amino acids. Between the trimmed V and J ends, which lost 2 bases and 8 bases, there was a span of 27 bases. From germline, CDR1 is MNHNS and CDR2 SASEGT. The CDR3 region has the DNA TGTGCCAGCAGTGAAAGGGCCCGGAGGGGGATGAAGACCAACGAAGCTTTCTTT. It is translated as CASSERARRGMKTNEAFF.

This chain uses TRBV10-3 with TRBJ2-3; D is perhaps TRBD1 (5 bases). Trimming cost V 3 bases and J 2 bases, with 15 bases left between them. From germline, CDR1 is ENHRY and CDR2 SYGVKD. The CDR3 loop spans 16 amino acids. CDR3 loop: CAISDLTVGNTDTQYF. Here the CDR3 DNA reads TGTGCCATCAGTGATCTGACAGTCGGTAACACAGATACGCAGTATTTT.

The chain employs TRBV27 and TRBJ2-5; D possibly uses TRBD1 or TRBD2 (7 bases each). Per germline, CDR1 MNHEY and CDR2 SMNVEV (reference sequence). CDR3 size: 14 residues. Deletions cut 3 bases from V and 4 bases from J, with 12 bases between. The CDR3 loop reads CASSLTGRGETQYF. CDR3 sequence (DNA): TGTGCCAGCAGTTTGACAGGGAGGGGAGAGACCCAGTACTTC.

This CDR3 is CSVEDGGGGYSETQYF. The DNA of the CDR3 is TGCAGCGTTGAGGACGGAGGAGGGGGCTATAGCGAGACCCAGTACTTC. The chain uses TRBV29-1 and TRBJ2-5, with D possibly matching TRBD1 (7 bases). CDR3 length equals 16 residues. The ends were cut back, 3 bases at V and 5 bases at J, with 22 bases in the middle. Germline-derived CDR1 and CDR2 are SQVTM and ANQGSEA.